The 32 T cell receptor beta chains below were found in one sample sequenced in a study of CD8+ T cells in alopecia areata. Investigators isolated RNA and reverse transcribed it into cDNA to act as the sequencing template. Generated by immunoSEQ multiplex PCR, the TCRdb table keeps only in-frame clones and is missing some. The table shows 69,000 or so clones, with about three fifths occurring only once. This specimen consisted of CD8+ T cells sorted from blood, obtained at week 0. These receptors were taken from a human donor with alopecia areata.

The chain uses TRBV19 and TRBJ1-2; no firm D call. CDR3 size: 14 residues. Trimming cost V 3 bases and J 7 bases, with 15 bases left between them. Germline V gene data show CDR1 as LNHDA and CDR2 as SQIVND (reference sequence). The chain's CDR3 is CASSMQAGMGGYTF. The CDR3 bases are TGTGCCAGTAGTATGCAGGCCGGGATGGGTGGCTACACCTTC.

The rearrangement joins TRBV7-9 to TRBJ1-2; D ambiguous. V shed 5 bases and J shed 2 bases, with 6 bases lying between them. CDR1 SEHNR and CDR2 FQNEAQ come from the germline V gene (reference sequence). The length of the CDR3 is 12 residues. CDR3 loop: CASSPDNYGYTF. The CDR3 nucleotides read TGTGCCAGCAGCCCCGACAACTATGGCTACACCTTC.

The chain's CDR3 is CAYSGTVAEKLFF. The CDR3 bases are TGTGCCTACTCCGGGACAGTGGCTGAAAAACTGTTTTTT. This rearrangement joins TRBV30 to TRBJ1-4; 7 nucleotides line up with TRBD1. The CDR3 is 13 amino acids. The V gene's germline CDR1 is GTSNPN and CDR2 SVGIG (reference sequence). With 7 bases clipped from V and 7 bases from J, the junction kept 9 bases outside the gene matches.

The chain couples TRBV27 to TRBJ2-6; D gene ambiguous. Trimming took off 7 bases at V and 0 bases at J, with 4 bases between the two ends. This CDR3 comprises 13 residues. Germline V lookup: CDR1 MNHEY, CDR2 SMNVEV (reference sequence). The DNA of the CDR3 is TGTGCCAGCACCGACTCTGGGGCCAACGTCCTGACTTTC. It codes for CASTDSGANVLTF.

The chain recombines TRBV15 with TRBJ2-3; either TRBD1 or TRBD2 may fit D (5 bases each). Between the trimmed V and J ends, which lost 1 base and 0 bases, there was a span of 8 bases. The CDR3 is made up of 15 amino acids. Germline lookup yields CDR1 LNHNV and CDR2 YYDKDF (reference sequence). This chain's CDR3 is CATSRGDASTDTQYF. CDR3 in DNA: TGTGCCACCAGCAGAGGGGACGCGAGCACAGATACGCAGTATTTT.

The V call is TRBV7-9, the J call TRBJ2-1; TRBD1 aligns across 7 bases. The V segment lost 5 bases and the J segment 3 bases; nucleotides outside the gene matches: 10. The CDR3 runs 16 residues. The germline CDR1 and CDR2 sequences are SEHNR and FQNEAQ (reference sequence). The CDR3 nucleotides read TGTGCCAGCAGCGTAACAGGGGAAGGGGTCTACAATGAGCAGTTCTTC. This sequence encodes CASSVTGEGVYNEQFF.

The V call is TRBV20-1, the J call TRBJ2-1, with TRBD2 matching over 7 bases. With 6 bases clipped from V and 9 bases from J, the junction kept 5 bases outside the gene matches. This CDR3 is built from 11 residues. The germline gives CDR1 DFQATT, CDR2 SNEGSKA (reference sequence). The CDR3 nucleotides read TGCAGTGCCCGGGGGACTACTGAGCAGTTCTTC. This sequence encodes CSARGTTEQFF.

V and J are TRBV29-1 and TRBJ2-7; the D gene is possibly TRBD1 (5 bases). With 2 bases removed from V and 3 bases from J, the gap between germline ends came to 17 bases. Germline V gene sequence: CDR1 SQVTM, CDR2 ANQGSEA. This CDR3 has 15 amino acids. The CDR3 region is CSVESPRDGVYEQYF. The CDR3 DNA reads as TGCAGCGTTGAAAGCCCCAGGGATGGGGTCTACGAGCAGTACTTC.

The chain combines TRBV30 with TRBJ1-1, with no clear D. This CDR3 comprises 14 residues. The V end lost 0 bases, the J end lost 1 base, and 9 bases lay between the germline ends. Germline CDR1 is GTSNPN and CDR2 is SVGIG (reference sequence). CDR3 coding DNA: TGTGCCTGGAGTGTAAGTCGGAGGAACACTGAAGCTTTCTTT. Encoded protein: CAWSVSRRNTEAFF.

This clone was recorded many times. This chain connects TRBV28 to TRBJ2-1; 12 positions agree with TRBD2. Per the germline V gene, CDR1 is MDHEN and CDR2 is SYDVKM. V lost 2 bases and J lost 9; bases outside the gene matches: 8. CDR3 length: 16 amino acids. CDR3 sequence reads: CASSLGLAGGPSEQFF. The DNA of the CDR3 is TGTGCCAGCAGTTTAGGGCTAGCGGGAGGGCCGAGTGAGCAGTTCTTC.

This clone turned up a few times. The rearrangement links TRBV19 to TRBJ2-2, with D unclear. The V end was cut by 3 bases, the J end by 5 bases, with 10 bases between. Germline CDR1 and CDR2: LNHDA and SQIVND (reference sequence). This CDR3 is 14 amino acids long. The CDR3 nucleotides read TGTGCCAGTAGTATGATCACGGCTACCGGGGAGCTGTTTTTT. It is translated as CASSMITATGELFF.

This chain connects TRBV19 to TRBJ2-1; no firm D call. Between the trimmed V and J ends, which lost 3 bases and 1 base, there was a span of 10 bases. The CDR3 spans 15 residues. The V gene's germline CDR1 is LNHDA and CDR2 SQIVND (reference sequence). The DNA of the CDR3 is TGTGCCAGTAGTATTGAACAGATATCCTACAATGAGCAGTTCTTC. Translating gives CASSIEQISYNEQFF.

The chain employs TRBV29-1 and TRBJ1-1, with 7 bases lining up with TRBD1. The CDR3 totals 13 residues. V was clipped by 3 bases and J by 4 bases; unmatched bases: 5. Per germline, CDR1 SQVTM and CDR2 ANQGSEA. This chain's CDR3 is CSVEVAGGTEAFF. CDR3 nucleotide sequence: TGCAGCGTTGAGGTCGCAGGGGGCACTGAAGCTTTCTTT.

The chain links TRBV9 to TRBJ1-2; D is perhaps TRBD1 (5 bases). V was shortened by 3 bases and J by 10 bases, with 13 bases between the two germline ends. Germline V CDR1 and CDR2: SGDLS, YYNGEE. This CDR3 spans 12 amino acids. CDR3 loop: CASSARGLDYTF. The CDR3 DNA reads TGTGCCAGCAGCGCGAGGGGTCTCGACTACACCTTC.

The chain recombines TRBV4-1 with TRBJ2-1; TRBD2 agrees at 10 bases. The CDR3 spans 16 residues. V lost 3 bases to trimming and J lost 2 bases; unmatched junction nucleotides: 4. CDR1 is MGHRA, CDR2 YSYEKL, per germline. CDR3 nucleotide sequence: TGCGCCAGCAGCCATGAAAGCGGGGGGGCCTACAATGAGCAGTTCTTC. It is translated as CASSHESGGAYNEQFF.

The CDR3 DNA reads TGTGCCAGCAGCCCTCGAACGACAGGGTCCTATGGCTACACCTTC. It is translated as CASSPRTTGSYGYTF. The J gene is TRBJ1-2, the V gene TRBV5-4; 7 nucleotides agree with TRBD1. This CDR3 comprises 15 residues. V lost 4 bases to trimming and J lost 4 bases; unmatched junction nucleotides: 10. Germline lookup yields CDR1 SGHNT and CDR2 YYREEE (reference sequence). Drawing the rest from reference TRBV5-4 and TRBJ1-2, the complete variable domain is ETGVTQSPTHLIKTRGQQVTLRCSSQSGHNTVSWYQQALGQGPQFIFQYYREEENGRGNFPPRFSGLQFPNYSSELNVNALELDDSALYLCASSPRTTGSYGYTFGSGTRLTVV.

The CDR3, as DNA: TGTGCCAGCAGTGAGATGAGGTGGGACAGGGGATACGAGCAGTACTTC. Its translation: CASSEMRWDRGYEQYF. V usage is TRBV2 and J usage is TRBJ2-7, with 10 nucleotides matching TRBD1. The CDR3 is made up of 16 amino acids. After removal of 3 bases from V and 4 bases from J, the junction contained 9 bases not matched to a gene. CDR1 and CDR2 from the germline V gene are SNHLY and FYNNEI.

CDR3 region: CASSQRTHSTYLGNGELFF. CDR3 sequence (DNA): TGCGCCAGCAGCCAACGTACCCACTCAACTTATCTAGGGAACGGGGAGCTGTTTTTT. The chain joins TRBV4-1 to TRBJ2-2; no reliable D call. The germline V gene encodes CDR1 MGHRA and CDR2 YSYEKL. The CDR3 is made up of 19 amino acids. Trimming took 2 bases from V and 7 from J, leaving 26 bases between them.

This clone showed up just once. The chain couples TRBV29-1 to TRBJ2-7; tentatively, D is TRBD1 or TRBD2 (5 bases each). The CDR3 runs to 14 residues. V was clipped by 0 bases and J by 6 bases, with 15 bases between them. Per germline, CDR1 SQVTM and CDR2 ANQGSEA. This chain's CDR3 is CSVEDHKGPGEQYF. CDR3 bases: TGCAGCGTTGAAGACCATAAGGGACCCGGCGAGCAGTACTTC.

The J gene is TRBJ2-5, the V gene TRBV5-1; 8 nucleotides align to TRBD1. This CDR3 comprises 15 residues. Germline CDR1 reads SGHRS; CDR2 reads YFSETQ. Losses at the gene ends were 0 bases for V and 1 base for J; bases not matched to a gene: 2. This CDR3 reads CASSLGGTGQETQYF. The CDR3 DNA is TGCGCCAGCAGCTTGGGTGGGACAGGCCAAGAGACCCAGTACTTC.

V and J are TRBV7-9 and TRBJ2-1; D call uncertain. V was pared by 1 base and J by 6 bases, with 7 bases between. The CDR3 runs 13 residues. Germline assignment: CDR1 SEHNR and CDR2 FQNEAQ (reference sequence). CDR3 sequence reads: CASSLELSNEQFF. The CDR3 region has the DNA TGTGCCAGCAGCTTAGAACTTTCCAATGAGCAGTTCTTC.

This clone has more than one count but fewer than ten. This chain joins TRBV7-9 and TRBJ2-4; TRBD2 matches 8 bases. V dropped 4 bases and J dropped 1; count of bases not matched to a gene: 3. The CDR3 covers 15 residues. Germline CDR1 reads SEHNR; CDR2 reads FQNEAQ (reference sequence). CDR3 sequence: CASSSQREAKNIQYF. The CDR3 DNA sequence: TGTGCCAGCAGCTCGCAGCGGGAGGCCAAAAACATTCAGTACTTC.

Of note for this clone: The sample holds other DNA sequences that translate to the same CDR3. The V and J genes are TRBV7-9 and TRBJ2-7; D is unresolved. The CDR3 contains 12 residues. CDR1 and CDR2 (germline): SEHNR, FQNEAQ (reference sequence). The germline V and J ends were trimmed by 0 bases and 5 bases, with 5 bases remaining between them. The CDR3 region has the DNA TGTGCCAGCAGCTTAGCGCGGAACGAGCAGTACTTC. Its translation is CASSLARNEQYF.

This clone has a handful of counts. The chain couples TRBV7-9 to TRBJ2-2; maybe TRBD1 (5 bases). This CDR3 has 15 residues. Germline assignment: CDR1 SEHNR and CDR2 FQNEAQ (reference sequence). V was cut by 3 bases and J by 2 bases, with 10 bases left in between. The CDR3 bases are TGTGCCAGCAGCTTCCGGCAGGGAAACACCGGGGAGCTGTTTTTT. Protein sequence: CASSFRQGNTGELFF. The whole variable domain, filled in from reference TRBV7-9 and TRBJ2-2, reads DTGVSQNPRHKITKRGQNVTFRCDPISEHNRLYWYRQTLGQGPEFLTYFQNEAQLEKSRLLSDRFSAERPKGSFSTLEIQRTEQGDSAMYLCASSFRQGNTGELFFGEGSRLTVL.

The table lists this clone with a few counts. V usage is TRBV4-1 and J usage is TRBJ2-7; 7 bases map to TRBD1. CDR3 length: 16 amino acids. Germline V gene sequence: CDR1 MGHRA, CDR2 YSYEKL. Losses at the gene ends were 2 bases for V and 0 bases for J; bases not matched to a gene: 7. CDR3 protein: CASSQKQTGSSYEQYF. In nucleotides, the CDR3 is TGCGCCAGCAGCCAAAAACAGACAGGGAGCTCCTACGAGCAGTACTTC.

The chain uses TRBV27 and TRBJ1-2; 8 nucleotides line up with TRBD1. The CDR3 has 12 amino acids. V shed 6 bases, J shed 11 bases, and the junction held 8 bases outside the gene matches. Germline assignment: CDR1 MNHEY and CDR2 SMNVEV (reference sequence). CDR3 bases: TGTGCCAGCAGCCCGACAGGGGAGCGATACACCTTC. Amino acids: CASSPTGERYTF.

The CDR3 loop is CASSTLERGLQETQYF. CDR3 nucleotides: TGTGCCAGCAGTACCCTGGAGCGGGGGCTCCAAGAGACCCAGTACTTC. The J gene is TRBJ2-5, the V gene TRBV7-9; 8 nucleotides match TRBD2. CDR1 SEHNR and CDR2 FQNEAQ come from the germline V gene (reference sequence). The junction had 10 bases not matched to a gene; V was cut back by 6 bases and J by 1 base. The length of the CDR3 is 16 residues.

This chain links TRBV4-2 with TRBJ2-5; 11 bases match TRBD2. J was trimmed by 3 bases and V by 1 base; bases with no gene match: 7. This CDR3 is built from 17 residues. In germline, CDR1 is LGHNA, CDR2 YNFKEQ. Here the CDR3 DNA reads TGTGCCAGCAGCCAAGCCGATAGCGGGGGGGTGAAAGAGACCCAGTACTTC. Amino acids: CASSQADSGGVKETQYF.

The chain joins TRBV15 to TRBJ1-3, with TRBD1 as a possible D gene (5 bases). The germline V gene encodes CDR1 LNHNV and CDR2 YYDKDF (reference sequence). This CDR3 is 16 amino acids long. The V end was cut by 1 base, the J end by 4 bases, with 14 bases between. The CDR3 sequence is CATSRGQTNRGNTIYF. As DNA, the CDR3 is TGTGCCACCAGCAGAGGACAGACAAATAGGGGAAACACCATATATTTT.

Details on this clone: Other DNA variants within this sample encode the same CDR3. The chain employs TRBV29-1 and TRBJ2-5, with D perhaps matching TRBD2 (6 bases). The V end was cut by 5 bases, the J end by 2 bases, with 9 bases between. The CDR3 loop spans 12 amino acids. Germline loops: CDR1 SQVTM, CDR2 ANQGSEA. The CDR3 region has the DNA TGCAGCGTTAGGGACTTTCAAGAGACCCAGTACTTC. Translation gives CSVRDFQETQYF.

The chain carries TRBV6-5 and TRBJ2-3; D possibly corresponds to TRBD1 (6 bases). The V gene lost 1 base and the J gene lost 4 bases, with 12 bases spanning the gap. This CDR3 is built from 15 residues. Germline V gives CDR1 MNHEY, CDR2 SVGAGI. As DNA, the CDR3 is TGTGCCAGCAGTTACTTGGGGGCCTCCCCAGATACGCAGTATTTT. Residues: CASSYLGASPDTQYF.

The rearrangement joins TRBV12-5 to TRBJ2-1; D is ambiguous. This CDR3 contains 14 residues. V lost 8 bases and J 6 bases, leaving 17 bases between the germline ends. The germline CDR1 and CDR2 sequences are LGHNT and FRNRAP. The CDR3: CASTESSVTNEQFF. DNA of the CDR3: TGTGCTAGTACGGAGTCTTCGGTAACCAATGAGCAGTTCTTC.